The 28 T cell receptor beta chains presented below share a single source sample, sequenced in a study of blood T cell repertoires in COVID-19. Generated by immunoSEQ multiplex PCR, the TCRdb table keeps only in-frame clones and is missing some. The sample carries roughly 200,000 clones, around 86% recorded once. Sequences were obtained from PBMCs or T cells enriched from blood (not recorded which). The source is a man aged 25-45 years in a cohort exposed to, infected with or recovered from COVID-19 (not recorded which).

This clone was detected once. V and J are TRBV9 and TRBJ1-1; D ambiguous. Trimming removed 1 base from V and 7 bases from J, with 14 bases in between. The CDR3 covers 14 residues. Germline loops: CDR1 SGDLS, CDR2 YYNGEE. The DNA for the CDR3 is TGTGCCAGCAGCGTACACTGGTCGCGGGGTGAAGCTTTCTTT. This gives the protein CASSVHWSRGEAFF. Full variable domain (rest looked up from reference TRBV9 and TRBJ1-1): DSGVTQTPKHLITATGQRVTLRCSPRSGDLSVYWYQQSLDQGLQFLIQYYNGEERAKGNILERFSAQQFPDLHSELNLSSLELGDSALYFCASSVHWSRGEAFFGQGTRLTVV.

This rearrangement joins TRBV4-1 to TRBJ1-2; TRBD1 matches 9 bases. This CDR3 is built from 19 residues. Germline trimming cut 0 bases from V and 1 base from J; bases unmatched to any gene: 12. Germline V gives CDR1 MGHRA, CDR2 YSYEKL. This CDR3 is CASSQDRPDRGHFNYGYTF. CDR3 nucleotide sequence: TGCGCCAGCAGCCAAGATAGGCCGGACAGGGGCCACTTTAACTATGGCTACACCTTC.

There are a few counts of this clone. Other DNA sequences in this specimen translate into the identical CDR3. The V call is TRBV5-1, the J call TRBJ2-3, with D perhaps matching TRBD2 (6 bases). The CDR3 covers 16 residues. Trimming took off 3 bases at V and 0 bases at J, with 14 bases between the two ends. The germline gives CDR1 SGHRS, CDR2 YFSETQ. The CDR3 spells CASSWTSGTSTDTQYF. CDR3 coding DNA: TGCGCCAGCAGCTGGACCTCAGGGACTAGCACAGATACGCAGTATTTT.

CDR3 coding DNA: TGCGCCAGCAGTGAACAGGGGGTGAACACTGAAGCTTTCTTT. This sequence encodes CASSEQGVNTEAFF. This sequence joins TRBV10-2 and TRBJ1-1; TRBD1 matches 8 bases. The V gene end was trimmed by 3 bases and the J gene end by 0 bases; junction bases not matched to a gene: 0. The germline CDR1 and CDR2 sequences are WSHSY and SAAADI. This CDR3 has 14 amino acids.

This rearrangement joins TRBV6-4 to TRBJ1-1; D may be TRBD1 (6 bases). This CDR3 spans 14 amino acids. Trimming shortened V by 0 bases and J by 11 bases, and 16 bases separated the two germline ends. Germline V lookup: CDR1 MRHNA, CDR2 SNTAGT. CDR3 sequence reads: CASSDSHGGAKAFF. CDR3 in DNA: TGTGCCAGCAGTGACTCACATGGGGGGGCGAAGGCTTTCTTT.

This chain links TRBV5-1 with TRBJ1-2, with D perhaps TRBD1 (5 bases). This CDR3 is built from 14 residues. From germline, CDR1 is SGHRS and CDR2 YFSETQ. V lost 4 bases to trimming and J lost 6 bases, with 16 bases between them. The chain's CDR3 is CASSPQVVGDGYTF. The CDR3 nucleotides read TGCGCCAGCAGCCCTCAGGTAGTAGGGGATGGCTACACCTTC.

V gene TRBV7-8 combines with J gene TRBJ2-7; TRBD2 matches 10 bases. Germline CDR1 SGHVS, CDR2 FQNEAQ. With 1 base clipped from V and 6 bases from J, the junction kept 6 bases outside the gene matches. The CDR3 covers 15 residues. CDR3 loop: CASSLGLAGVTEQYF. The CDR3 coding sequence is TGTGCCAGCAGCTTAGGGCTAGCGGGAGTTACCGAGCAGTACTTC. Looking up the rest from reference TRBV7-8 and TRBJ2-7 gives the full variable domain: GAGVSQSPRYKVAKRGQDVALRCDPISGHVSLFWYQQALGQGPEFLTYFQNEAQLDKSGLPSDRFFAERPEGSVSTLKIQRTQQEDSAVYLCASSLGLAGVTEQYFGPGTRLTVT.

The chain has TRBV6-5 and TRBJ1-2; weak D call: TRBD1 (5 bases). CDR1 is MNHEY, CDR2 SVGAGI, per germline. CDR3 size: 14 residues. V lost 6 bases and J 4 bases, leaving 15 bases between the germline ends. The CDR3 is CASRVTARSYGYTF. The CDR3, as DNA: TGTGCCAGCAGGGTGACAGCAAGGTCCTATGGCTACACCTTC.

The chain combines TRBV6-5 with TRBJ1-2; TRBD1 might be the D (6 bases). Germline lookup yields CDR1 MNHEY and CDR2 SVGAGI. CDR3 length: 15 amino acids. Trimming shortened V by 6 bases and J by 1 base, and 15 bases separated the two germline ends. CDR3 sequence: CASRNPGVFNYGYTF. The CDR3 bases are TGTGCCAGCAGGAACCCAGGGGTATTTAACTATGGCTACACCTTC.

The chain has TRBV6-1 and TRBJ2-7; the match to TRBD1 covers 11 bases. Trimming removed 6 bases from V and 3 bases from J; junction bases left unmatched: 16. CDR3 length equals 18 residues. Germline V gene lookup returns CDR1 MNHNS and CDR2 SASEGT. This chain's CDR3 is CASSEPPAGDRGGYEQYF. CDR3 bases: TGTGCCAGCAGCGAACCCCCAGCCGGGGACAGGGGGGGCTACGAGCAGTACTTC.

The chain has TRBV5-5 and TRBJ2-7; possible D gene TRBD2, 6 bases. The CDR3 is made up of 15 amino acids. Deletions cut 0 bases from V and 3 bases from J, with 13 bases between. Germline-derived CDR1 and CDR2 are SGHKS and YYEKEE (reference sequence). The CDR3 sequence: CASSLAGTFFYEQYF. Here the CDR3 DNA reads TGTGCCAGCAGCTTGGCGGGGACTTTTTTCTACGAGCAGTACTTC. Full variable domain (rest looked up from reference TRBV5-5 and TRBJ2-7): DAGVTQSPTHLIKTRGQQVTLRCSPISGHKSVSWYQQVLGQGPQFIFQYYEKEERGRGNFPDRFSARQFPNYSSELNVNALLLGDSALYLCASSLAGTFFYEQYFGPGTRLTVT.

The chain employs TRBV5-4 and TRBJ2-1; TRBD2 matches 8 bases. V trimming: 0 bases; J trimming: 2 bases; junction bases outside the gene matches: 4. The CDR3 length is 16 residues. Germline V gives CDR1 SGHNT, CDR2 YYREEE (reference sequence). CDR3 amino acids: CASSLDPGGAYNEQFF. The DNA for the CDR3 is TGTGCCAGCAGCTTGGATCCGGGAGGGGCCTACAATGAGCAGTTCTTC.

This CDR3 is CASSFAGDGYTF. CDR3 DNA sequence: TGTGCCAGCAGTTTCGCCGGAGATGGCTACACCTTC. The chain employs TRBV27 and TRBJ1-2; D is undetermined. The CDR3 consists of 12 residues. V gave up 3 bases and J gave up 6 bases, with 8 bases separating them. Germline CDR1 is MNHEY and CDR2 is SMNVEV (reference sequence).

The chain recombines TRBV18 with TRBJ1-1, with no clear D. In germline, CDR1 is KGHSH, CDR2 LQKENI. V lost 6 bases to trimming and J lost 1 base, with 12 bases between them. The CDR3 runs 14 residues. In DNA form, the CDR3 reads TGTGCCAGCTCTCCCTTGCGGGAGAACACTGAAGCTTTCTTT. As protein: CASSPLRENTEAFF.

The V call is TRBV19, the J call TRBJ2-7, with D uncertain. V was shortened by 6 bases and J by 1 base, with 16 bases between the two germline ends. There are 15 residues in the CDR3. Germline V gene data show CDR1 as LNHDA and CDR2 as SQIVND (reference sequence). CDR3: CASRLTFLGSYEQYF. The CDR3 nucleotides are TGTGCCAGTAGGCTGACATTTTTAGGATCCTACGAGCAGTACTTC.

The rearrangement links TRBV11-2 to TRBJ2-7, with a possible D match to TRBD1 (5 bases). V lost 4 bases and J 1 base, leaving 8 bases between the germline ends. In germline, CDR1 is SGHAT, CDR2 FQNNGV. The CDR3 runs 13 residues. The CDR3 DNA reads TGTGCCAGCAGCTACCCAGGGTCCTACGAGCAGTACTTC. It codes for CASSYPGSYEQYF.

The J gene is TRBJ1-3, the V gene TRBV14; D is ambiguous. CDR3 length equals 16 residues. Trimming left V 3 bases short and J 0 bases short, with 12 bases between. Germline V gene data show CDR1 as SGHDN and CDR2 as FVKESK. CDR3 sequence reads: CASSQDFRVSGNTIYF. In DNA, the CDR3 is TGTGCCAGCAGCCAGGACTTCAGAGTCTCTGGAAACACCATATATTTT. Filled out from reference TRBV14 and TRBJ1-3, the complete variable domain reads EAGVTQFPSHSVIEKGQTVTLRCDPISGHDNLYWYRRVMGKEIKFLLHFVKESKQDESGMPNNRFLAERTGGTYSTLKVQPAELEDSGVYFCASSQDFRVSGNTIYFGEGSWLTVV.

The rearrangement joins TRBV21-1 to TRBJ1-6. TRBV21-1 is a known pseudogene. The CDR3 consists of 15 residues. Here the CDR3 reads CASSDTGSYNSPLHF. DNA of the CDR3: TGTGCCAGCTCCGATACCGGGTCTTATAATTCACCCCTCCACTTT.

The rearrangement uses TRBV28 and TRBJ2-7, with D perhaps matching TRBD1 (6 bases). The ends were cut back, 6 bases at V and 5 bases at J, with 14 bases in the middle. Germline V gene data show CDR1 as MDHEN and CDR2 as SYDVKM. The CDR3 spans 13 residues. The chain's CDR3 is CASSLTGSNEQYF. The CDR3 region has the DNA TGTGCCAGCAGCCTAACAGGGAGTAACGAGCAGTACTTC.

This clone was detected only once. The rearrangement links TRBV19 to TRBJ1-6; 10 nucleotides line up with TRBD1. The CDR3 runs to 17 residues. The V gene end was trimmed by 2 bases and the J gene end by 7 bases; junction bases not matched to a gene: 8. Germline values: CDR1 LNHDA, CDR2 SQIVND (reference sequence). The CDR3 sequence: CASSISTPGQGNSPLHF. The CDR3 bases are TGTGCCAGTAGTATAAGTACCCCGGGACAGGGGAATTCACCCCTCCACTTT.

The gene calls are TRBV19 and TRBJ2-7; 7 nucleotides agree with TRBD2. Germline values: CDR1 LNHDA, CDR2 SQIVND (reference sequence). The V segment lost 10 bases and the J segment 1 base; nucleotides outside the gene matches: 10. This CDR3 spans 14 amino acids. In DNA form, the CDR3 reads TGTGCCACCTCCCTTGTGGGGGGGTCCTACGAGCAGTACTTC. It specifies CATSLVGGSYEQYF.

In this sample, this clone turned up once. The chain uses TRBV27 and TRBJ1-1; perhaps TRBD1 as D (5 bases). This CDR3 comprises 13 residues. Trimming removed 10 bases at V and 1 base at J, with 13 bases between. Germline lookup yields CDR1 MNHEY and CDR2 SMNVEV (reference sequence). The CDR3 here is CATSTDPNTEAFF. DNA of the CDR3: TGTGCCACTTCGACAGACCCGAACACTGAAGCTTTCTTT.

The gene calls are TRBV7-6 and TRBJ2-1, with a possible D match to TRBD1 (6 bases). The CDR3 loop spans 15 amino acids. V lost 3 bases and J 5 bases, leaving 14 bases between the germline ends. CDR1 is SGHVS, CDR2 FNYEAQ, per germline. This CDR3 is CASSLLSRGDNEQFF. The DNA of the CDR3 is TGTGCCAGCAGCTTGTTATCCAGGGGAGACAATGAGCAGTTCTTC.

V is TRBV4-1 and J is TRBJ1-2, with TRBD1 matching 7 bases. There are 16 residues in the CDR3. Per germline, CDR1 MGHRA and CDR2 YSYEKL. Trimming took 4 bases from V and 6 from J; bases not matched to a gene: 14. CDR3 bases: TGCGCCAGCAGCCCAGTGGGTAAGGGACAGTCAGATGGCTACACCTTC. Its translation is CASSPVGKGQSDGYTF.

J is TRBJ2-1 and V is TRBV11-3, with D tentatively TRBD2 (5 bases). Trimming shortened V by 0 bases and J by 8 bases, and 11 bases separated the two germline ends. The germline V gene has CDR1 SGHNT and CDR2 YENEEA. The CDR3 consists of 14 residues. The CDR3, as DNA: TGTGCCAGCAGCTTAGATCGTTCCGGGGATGAGCAGTTCTTC. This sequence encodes CASSLDRSGDEQFF.

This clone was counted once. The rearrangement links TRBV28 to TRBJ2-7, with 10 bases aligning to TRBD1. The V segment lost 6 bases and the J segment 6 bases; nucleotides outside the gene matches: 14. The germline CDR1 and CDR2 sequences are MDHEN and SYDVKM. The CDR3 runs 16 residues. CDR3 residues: CASSSLGRDRGSEQYF. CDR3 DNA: TGTGCCAGCAGCTCTCTGGGGCGGGACAGGGGATCCGAGCAGTACTTC.

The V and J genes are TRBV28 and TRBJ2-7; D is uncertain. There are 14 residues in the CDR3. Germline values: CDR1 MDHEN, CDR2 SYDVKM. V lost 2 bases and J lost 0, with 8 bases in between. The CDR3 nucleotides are TGTGCCAGCAGTTTAGGGCAGACCTCCTACGAGCAGTACTTC. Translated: CASSLGQTSYEQYF.

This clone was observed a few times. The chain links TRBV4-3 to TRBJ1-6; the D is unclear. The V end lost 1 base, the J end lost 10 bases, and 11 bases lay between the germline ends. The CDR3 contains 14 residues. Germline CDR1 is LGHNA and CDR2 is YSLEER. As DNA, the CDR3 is TGCGCCAGCAGCCAAGCTCGGGTAGGCTCACCCCTCCACTTT. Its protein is CASSQARVGSPLHF.